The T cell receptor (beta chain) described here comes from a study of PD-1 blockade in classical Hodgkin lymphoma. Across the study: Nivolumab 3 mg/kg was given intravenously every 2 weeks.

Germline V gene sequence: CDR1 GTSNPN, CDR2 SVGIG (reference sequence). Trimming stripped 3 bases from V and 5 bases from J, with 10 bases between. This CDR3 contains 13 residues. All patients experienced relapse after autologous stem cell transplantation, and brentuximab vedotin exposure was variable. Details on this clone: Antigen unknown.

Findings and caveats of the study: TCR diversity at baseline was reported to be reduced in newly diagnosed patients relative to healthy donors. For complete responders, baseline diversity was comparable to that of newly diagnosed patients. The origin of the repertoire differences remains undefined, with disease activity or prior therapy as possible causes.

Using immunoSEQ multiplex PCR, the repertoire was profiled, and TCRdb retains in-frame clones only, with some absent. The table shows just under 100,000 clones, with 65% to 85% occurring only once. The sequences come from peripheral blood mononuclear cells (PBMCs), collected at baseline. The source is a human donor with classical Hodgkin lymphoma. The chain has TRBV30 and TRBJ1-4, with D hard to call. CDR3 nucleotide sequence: TGTGCCTGGAGCGAGGGCTTAAATGAAAAACTGTTTTTT. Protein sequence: CAWSEGLNEKLFF.